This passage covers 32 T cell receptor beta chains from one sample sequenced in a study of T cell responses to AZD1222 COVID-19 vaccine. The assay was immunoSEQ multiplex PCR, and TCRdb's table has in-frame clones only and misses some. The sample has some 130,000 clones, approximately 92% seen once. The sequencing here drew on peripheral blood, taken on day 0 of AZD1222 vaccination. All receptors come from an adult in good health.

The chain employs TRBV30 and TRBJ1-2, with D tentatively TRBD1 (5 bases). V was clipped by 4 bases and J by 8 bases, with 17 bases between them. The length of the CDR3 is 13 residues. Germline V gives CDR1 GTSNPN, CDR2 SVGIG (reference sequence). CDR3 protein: CAWIPQESGGYTF. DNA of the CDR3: TGTGCCTGGATCCCACAGGAGTCGGGAGGCTACACCTTC.

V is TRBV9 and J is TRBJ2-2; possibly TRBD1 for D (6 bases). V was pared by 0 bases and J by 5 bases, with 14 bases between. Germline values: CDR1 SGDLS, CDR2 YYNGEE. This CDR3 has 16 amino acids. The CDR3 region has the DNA TGTGCCAGCAGCGTAGCTAGGGGGATAGGGACCGGGGAGCTGTTTTTT. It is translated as CASSVARGIGTGELFF.

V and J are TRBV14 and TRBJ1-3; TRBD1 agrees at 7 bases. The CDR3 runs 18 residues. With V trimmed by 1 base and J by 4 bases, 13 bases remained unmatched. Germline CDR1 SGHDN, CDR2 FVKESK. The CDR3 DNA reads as TGTGCCAGCAGCCAAGTAAAGGGACAGCTCCTCTCAGGAAACACCATATATTTT. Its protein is CASSQVKGQLLSGNTIYF.

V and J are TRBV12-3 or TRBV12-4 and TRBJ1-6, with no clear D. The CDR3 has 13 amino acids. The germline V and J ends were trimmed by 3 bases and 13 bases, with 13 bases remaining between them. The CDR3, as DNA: TGTGCCAGCAGTTTGGCGGCCGTGGTGCCCCTCCACTTT. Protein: CASSLAAVVPLHF.

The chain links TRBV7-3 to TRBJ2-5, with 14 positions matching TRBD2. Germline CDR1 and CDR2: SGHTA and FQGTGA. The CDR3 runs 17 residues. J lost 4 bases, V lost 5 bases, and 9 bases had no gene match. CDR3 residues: CASSRGLAGDKGETQYF. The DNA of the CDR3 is TGTGCCAGCAGCCGGGGACTAGCGGGAGATAAGGGAGAGACCCAGTACTTC.

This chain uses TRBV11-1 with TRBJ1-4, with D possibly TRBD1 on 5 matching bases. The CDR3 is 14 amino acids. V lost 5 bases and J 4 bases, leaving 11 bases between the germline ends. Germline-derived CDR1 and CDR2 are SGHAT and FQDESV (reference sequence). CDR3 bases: TGTGCCAGCAGCCGTGACAGAAGTAATGAAAAACTGTTTTTT. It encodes CASSRDRSNEKLFF.

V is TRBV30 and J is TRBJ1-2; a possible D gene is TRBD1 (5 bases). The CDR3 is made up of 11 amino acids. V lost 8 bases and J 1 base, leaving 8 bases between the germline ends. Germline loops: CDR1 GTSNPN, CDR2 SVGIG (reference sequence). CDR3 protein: CALGGNYGYTF. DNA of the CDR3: TGTGCCCTCGGGGGTAACTATGGCTACACCTTC.

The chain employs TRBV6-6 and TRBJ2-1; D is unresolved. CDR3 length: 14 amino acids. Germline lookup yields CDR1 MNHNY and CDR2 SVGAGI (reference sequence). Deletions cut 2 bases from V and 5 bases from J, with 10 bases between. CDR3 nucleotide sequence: TGTGCCAGCAGTTACCGGCTTAGCAACAATGAGCAGTTCTTC. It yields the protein CASSYRLSNNEQFF.

The CDR3 protein is CASSPQGGLQETQYF. CDR3 DNA sequence: TGTGCCAGCTCACCACAGGGGGGACTTCAAGAGACCCAGTACTTC. The V and J genes are TRBV18 and TRBJ2-5; the D call may be TRBD1 or TRBD2 (6 bases each). Trimming removed 1 base at V and 2 bases at J, with 11 bases between. The CDR3 is 15 residues long. Germline V gene data show CDR1 as KGHSH and CDR2 as LQKENI.

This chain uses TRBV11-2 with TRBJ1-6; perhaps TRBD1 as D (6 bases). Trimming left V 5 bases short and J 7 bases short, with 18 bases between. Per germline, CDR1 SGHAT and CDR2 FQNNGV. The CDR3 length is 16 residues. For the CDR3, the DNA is TGTGCCAGCAGCCTCGCCGGACAGAGAAGCAATTCACCCCTCCACTTT. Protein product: CASSLAGQRSNSPLHF.

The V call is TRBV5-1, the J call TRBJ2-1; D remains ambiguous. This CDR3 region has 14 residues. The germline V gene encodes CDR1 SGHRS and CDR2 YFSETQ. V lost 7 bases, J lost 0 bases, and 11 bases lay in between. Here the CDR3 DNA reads TGCGCCAGCCGAATGATCACCTCCTACAATGAGCAGTTCTTC. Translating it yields CASRMITSYNEQFF. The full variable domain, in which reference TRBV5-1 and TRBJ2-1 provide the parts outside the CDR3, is KAGVTQTPRYLIKTRGQQVTLSCSPISGHRSVSWYQQTPGQGLQFLFEYFSETQRNKGNFPGRFSGRQFSNSRSEMNVSTLELGDSALYLCASRMITSYNEQFFGPGTRLTVL.

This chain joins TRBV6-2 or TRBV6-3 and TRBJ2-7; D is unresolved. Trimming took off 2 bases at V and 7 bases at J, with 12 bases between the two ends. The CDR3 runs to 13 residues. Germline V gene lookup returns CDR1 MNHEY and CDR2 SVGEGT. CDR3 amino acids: CASSYGSLLEQYF. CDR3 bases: TGTGCCAGCAGTTACGGTTCCCTCCTTGAGCAGTACTTC.

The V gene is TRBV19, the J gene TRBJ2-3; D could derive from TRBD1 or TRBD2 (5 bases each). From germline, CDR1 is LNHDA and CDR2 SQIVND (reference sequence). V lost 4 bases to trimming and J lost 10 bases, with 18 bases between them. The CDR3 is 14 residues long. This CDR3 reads CASSNPLGTGPQYF. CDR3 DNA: TGTGCCAGTAGTAATCCGTTGGGGACGGGCCCGCAGTATTTT.

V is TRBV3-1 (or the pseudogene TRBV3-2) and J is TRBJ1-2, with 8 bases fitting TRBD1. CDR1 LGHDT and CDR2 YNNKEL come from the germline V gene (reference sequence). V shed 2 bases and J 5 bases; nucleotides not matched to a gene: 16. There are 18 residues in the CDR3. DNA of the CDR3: TGTGCCAGCAGCCAACCCGCCTTGTCAGGGGGCGCGGGATATGGCTACACCTTC. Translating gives CASSQPALSGGAGYGYTF.

The CDR3: CASSKERRAGNTIYF. DNA of the CDR3: TGTGCCAGCAGCAAAGAGCGGAGGGCTGGAAACACCATATATTTT. The chain recombines TRBV21-1 with TRBJ1-3. TRBV21-1 has pseudogene status. The CDR3 runs to 15 residues.

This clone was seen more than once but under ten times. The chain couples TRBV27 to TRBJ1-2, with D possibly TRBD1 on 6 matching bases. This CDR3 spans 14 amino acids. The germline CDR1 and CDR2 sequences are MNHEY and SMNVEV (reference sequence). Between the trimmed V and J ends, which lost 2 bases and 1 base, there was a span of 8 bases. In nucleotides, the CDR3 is TGTGCCAGCAGTTTACAGGGGCTTAACTATGGCTACACCTTC. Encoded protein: CASSLQGLNYGYTF.

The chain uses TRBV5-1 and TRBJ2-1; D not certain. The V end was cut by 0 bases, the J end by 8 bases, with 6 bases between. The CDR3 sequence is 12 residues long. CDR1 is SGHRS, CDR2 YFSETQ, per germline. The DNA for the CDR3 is TGCGCCAGCAGCTTGGCCCTAGATGAGCAGTTCTTC. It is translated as CASSLALDEQFF.

The CDR3 DNA reads as TGTGCCAGCAGCTTCCCCCTAAACAACTATGGCTACACCTTC. Protein product: CASSFPLNNYGYTF. The genes are TRBV5-6 and TRBJ1-2, with unresolved D. V was shortened by 2 bases and J by 2 bases, with 10 bases between the two germline ends. The CDR3 has 14 residues. Looked up from germline, CDR1 is SGHDT and CDR2 is YYEEEE. The full variable domain, rest sourced from reference TRBV5-6 and TRBJ1-2, is DAGVTQSPTHLIKTRGQQVTLRCSPKSGHDTVSWYQQALGQGPQFIFQYYEEEERQRGNFPDRFSGHQFPNYSSELNVNALLLGDSALYLCASSFPLNNYGYTFGSGTRLTVV.

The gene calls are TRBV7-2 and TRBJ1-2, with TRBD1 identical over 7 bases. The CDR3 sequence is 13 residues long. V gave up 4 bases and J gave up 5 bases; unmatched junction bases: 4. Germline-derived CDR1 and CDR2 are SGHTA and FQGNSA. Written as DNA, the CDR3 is TGTGCCAGCAGCTACACAGGGGAGTATGGCTACACCTTC. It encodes CASSYTGEYGYTF.

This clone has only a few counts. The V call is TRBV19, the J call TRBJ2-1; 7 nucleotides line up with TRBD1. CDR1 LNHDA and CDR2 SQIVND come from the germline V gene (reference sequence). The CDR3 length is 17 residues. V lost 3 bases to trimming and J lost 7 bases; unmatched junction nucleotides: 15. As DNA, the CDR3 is TGTGCCAGTAGTATGGTGGCACAGGGGAAGAGGTTAAATGAGCAGTTCTTC. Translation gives CASSMVAQGKRLNEQFF.

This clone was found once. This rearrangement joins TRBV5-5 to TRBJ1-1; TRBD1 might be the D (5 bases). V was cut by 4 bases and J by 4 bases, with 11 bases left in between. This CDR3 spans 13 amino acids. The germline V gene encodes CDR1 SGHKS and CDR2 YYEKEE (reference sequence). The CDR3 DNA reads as TGTGCCAGCAGCCGGCCCGGGGCCACTGAAGCTTTCTTT. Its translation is CASSRPGATEAFF. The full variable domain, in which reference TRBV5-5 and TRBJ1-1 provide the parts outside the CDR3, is DAGVTQSPTHLIKTRGQQVTLRCSPISGHKSVSWYQQVLGQGPQFIFQYYEKEERGRGNFPDRFSARQFPNYSSELNVNALLLGDSALYLCASSRPGATEAFFGQGTRLTVV.

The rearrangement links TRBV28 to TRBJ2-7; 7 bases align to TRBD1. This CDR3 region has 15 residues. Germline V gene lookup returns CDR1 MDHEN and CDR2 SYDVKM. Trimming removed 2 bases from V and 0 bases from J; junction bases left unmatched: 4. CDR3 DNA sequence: TGTGCCAGCAGTTTAGGCCGGGACAGCTCCTACGAGCAGTACTTC. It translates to CASSLGRDSSYEQYF.

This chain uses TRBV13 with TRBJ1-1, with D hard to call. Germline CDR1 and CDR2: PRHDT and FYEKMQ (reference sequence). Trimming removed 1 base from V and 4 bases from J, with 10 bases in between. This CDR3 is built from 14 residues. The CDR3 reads CASSLVSMGTEAFF. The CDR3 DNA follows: TGTGCCAGCAGCTTAGTCAGTATGGGCACTGAAGCTTTCTTT.

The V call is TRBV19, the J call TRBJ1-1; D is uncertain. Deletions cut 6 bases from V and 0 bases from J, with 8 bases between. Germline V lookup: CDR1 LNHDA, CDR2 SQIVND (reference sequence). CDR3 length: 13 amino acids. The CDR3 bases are TGTGCCAGTAGCCGACGGTTGAACACTGAAGCTTTCTTT. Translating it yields CASSRRLNTEAFF.

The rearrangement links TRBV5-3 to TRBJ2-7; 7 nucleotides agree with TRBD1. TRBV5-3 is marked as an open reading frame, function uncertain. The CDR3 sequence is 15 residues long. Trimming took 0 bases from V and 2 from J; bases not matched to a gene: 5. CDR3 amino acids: CARSLGRDRAYEQYF. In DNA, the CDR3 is TGTGCCAGAAGCTTGGGTCGGGACAGAGCCTACGAGCAGTACTTC.

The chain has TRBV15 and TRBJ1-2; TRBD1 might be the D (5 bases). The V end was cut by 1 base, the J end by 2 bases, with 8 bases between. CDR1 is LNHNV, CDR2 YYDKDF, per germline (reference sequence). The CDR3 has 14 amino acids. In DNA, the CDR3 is TGTGCCACCAGCAGAGTGGGGGTAAACTATGGCTACACCTTC. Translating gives CATSRVGVNYGYTF.

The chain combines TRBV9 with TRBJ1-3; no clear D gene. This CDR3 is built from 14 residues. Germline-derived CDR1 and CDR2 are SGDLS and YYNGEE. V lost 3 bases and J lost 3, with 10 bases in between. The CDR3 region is CASSAAQHGNTIYF. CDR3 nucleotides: TGTGCCAGCAGCGCCGCACAACATGGAAACACCATATATTTT. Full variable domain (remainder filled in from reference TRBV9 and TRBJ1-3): DSGVTQTPKHLITATGQRVTLRCSPRSGDLSVYWYQQSLDQGLQFLIQYYNGEERAKGNILERFSAQQFPDLHSELNLSSLELGDSALYFCASSAAQHGNTIYFGEGSWLTVV.

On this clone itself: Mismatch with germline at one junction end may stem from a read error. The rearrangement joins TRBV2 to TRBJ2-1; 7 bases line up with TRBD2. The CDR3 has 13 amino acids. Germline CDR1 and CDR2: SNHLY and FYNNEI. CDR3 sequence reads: CASSESGGLQRIF. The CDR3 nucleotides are TGTGCCAGCAGTGAGTCGGGAGGTCTTCAGCGGATCTTC.

The DNA for the CDR3 is TGTGCCAGCAGTTACGCGGCGGGAGGGCCATACGAGCAGTACTTC. Translation gives CASSYAAGGPYEQYF. The gene calls are TRBV6-2 or TRBV6-3 and TRBJ2-7; 9 bases are shared with TRBD2. Germline CDR1 and CDR2: MNHEY and SVGEGT. Germline trimming cut 2 bases from V and 4 bases from J; bases unmatched to any gene: 6. There are 15 residues in the CDR3.

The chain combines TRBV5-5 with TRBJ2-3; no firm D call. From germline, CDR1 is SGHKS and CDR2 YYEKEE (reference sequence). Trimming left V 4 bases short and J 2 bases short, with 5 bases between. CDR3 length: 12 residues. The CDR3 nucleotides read TGTGCCAGCAGCCCCCACACAGATACGCAGTATTTT. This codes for CASSPHTDTQYF.

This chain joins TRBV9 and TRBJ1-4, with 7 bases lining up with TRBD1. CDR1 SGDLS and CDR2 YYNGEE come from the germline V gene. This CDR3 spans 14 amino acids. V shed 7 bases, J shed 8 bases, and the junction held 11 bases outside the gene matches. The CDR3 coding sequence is TGTGCCAGCTCAAAGGGGCAGGGGGTGGAAAAACTGTTTTTT. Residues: CASSKGQGVEKLFF.

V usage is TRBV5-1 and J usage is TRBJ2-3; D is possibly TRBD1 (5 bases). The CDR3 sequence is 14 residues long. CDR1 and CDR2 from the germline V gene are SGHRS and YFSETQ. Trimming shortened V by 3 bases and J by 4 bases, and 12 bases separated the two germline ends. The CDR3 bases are TGCGCCAGCAGCTCGACAGACAGCCCAGATACGCAGTATTTT. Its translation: CASSSTDSPDTQYF.